This T cell receptor (beta chain) was captured by sequencing in a study of CD8 T cells in Susac syndrome. CD8+ and CD4+ T cells taken from blood had their TCR beta sequenced. The multiple sclerosis control group was made up of treatment-naive patients with stable or active relapsing-remitting disease. Deletions cut 4 bases from V and 4 bases from J, with 16 bases between. Germline V gives CDR1 DFQATT, CDR2 SNEGSKA (reference sequence). This CDR3 has 14 amino acids. It was with random hexamers that 0.5 to 1 ug RNA was reverse transcribed. TCRdb called the immunoSEQ multiplex PCR reads again in MiXCR, with one record for every CDR3 protein. Among roughly 200,000 distinct CDR3 sequences, 90% to 95% were seen once, and the ten largest hold 0.16%.

Material: CD8+ T cells from PBMCs. The clonotype was recovered from a human donor with multiple sclerosis. The chain is built from TRBV20-1 and TRBJ1-2; D not resolved. CDR3 residues: CSANRPGAIYGYTF. In DNA form, the CDR3 reads TGCAGTGCTAATCGACCGGGAGCGATCTATGGCTACACCTTC.